These 11 T cell receptor beta chains share one sample of origin, sequenced in a study of T cell responses to AZD1222 COVID-19 vaccine. This table comes from immunoSEQ multiplex PCR, and its TCRdb copy is limited to in-frame clones, with some not included. The sample has about 60,000 clones, 80% to 95% seen once. The specimen comprised peripheral blood, sampled 28 days after the second dose of the MenACWY control vaccine. The receptor set was obtained from an adult who received the MenACWY meningococcal vaccine as a control.

V usage is TRBV20-1 and J usage is TRBJ2-1; no firm D call. The CDR3 has 12 amino acids. The V gene's germline CDR1 is DFQATT and CDR2 SNEGSKA (reference sequence). Between the trimmed V and J ends, which lost 3 bases and 6 bases, there was a span of 9 bases. The CDR3 region has the DNA TGCAGTGCTAGTATCAGCCCCAATGAGCAGTTCTTC. It specifies CSASISPNEQFF.

The CDR3 coding sequence is TGTGCCAGCAGTCGGGGCTACATGAACACTGAAGCTTTCTTT. Its translation is CASSRGYMNTEAFF. The rearrangement joins TRBV28 to TRBJ1-1; D is perhaps TRBD1 (5 bases). The germline V and J ends were trimmed by 5 bases and 0 bases, with 10 bases remaining between them. The germline V gene has CDR1 MDHEN and CDR2 SYDVKM. The CDR3 runs 14 residues. Based on the CDR3 plus reference TRBV28 and TRBJ1-1, the full variable domain is DVKVTQSSRYLVKRTGEKVFLECVQDMDHENMFWYRQDPGLGLRLIYFSYDVKMKEKGDIPEGYSVSREKKERFSLILESASTNQTSMYLCASSRGYMNTEAFFGQGTRLTVV.

J is TRBJ1-2 and V is TRBV3-1 (or the pseudogene TRBV3-2); a possible D gene is TRBD1 (6 bases). Germline V CDR1 and CDR2: LGHDT, YNNKEL (reference sequence). The length of the CDR3 is 16 residues. Deletions cut 0 bases from V and 4 bases from J, with 15 bases between. The CDR3 here is CASSQDQGTPGYGYTF. The CDR3 DNA reads as TGTGCCAGCAGCCAAGATCAGGGGACACCGGGCTATGGCTACACCTTC.

The V call is TRBV7-9, the J call TRBJ2-1, with 10 bases matching TRBD2. J lost 6 bases, V lost 2 bases, and 10 bases had no gene match. The CDR3 contains 17 residues. Germline CDR1 is SEHNR and CDR2 is FQNEAQ (reference sequence). CDR3 sequence: CASSLYLGASGSNEQFF. The DNA for the CDR3 is TGTGCCAGCAGCTTATATCTGGGGGCTAGCGGGAGCAATGAGCAGTTCTTC.

Sample share makes this clone medium-sized. The chain has TRBV10-2 and TRBJ1-6; D is possibly TRBD1 (5 bases). Germline values: CDR1 WSHSY, CDR2 SAAADI. The ends were cut back, 1 base at V and 0 bases at J, with 10 bases in the middle. This CDR3 contains 17 residues. CDR3 residues: CASSEFWGSSYNSPLHF. CDR3 bases: TGCGCCAGCAGTGAGTTCTGGGGCAGCTCCTATAATTCACCCCTCCACTTT.

The V gene is TRBV4-3, the J gene TRBJ1-2; TRBD1 matches 9 bases. Germline CDR1 is LGHNA and CDR2 is YSLEER. V shed 4 bases and J 1 base; nucleotides not matched to a gene: 4. The CDR3 has 15 amino acids. CDR3 protein: CASSPGQGSNYGYTF. In DNA form, the CDR3 reads TGCGCCAGCAGCCCCGGACAGGGGAGTAACTATGGCTACACCTTC.

The chain combines TRBV24-1 with TRBJ2-6; D is unresolved. The CDR3 contains 14 residues. Germline CDR1 is KGHDR and CDR2 is SFDVKD. V was shortened by 6 bases and J by 0 bases, with 5 bases between the two germline ends. The CDR3 DNA sequence: TGTGCCACCAGTAGAGGCTCTGGGGCCAACGTCCTGACTTTC. Its protein product is CATSRGSGANVLTF.

The chain is built from TRBV2 and TRBJ2-1, with TRBD2 identical over 7 bases. Germline V CDR1 and CDR2: SNHLY, FYNNEI. J lost 2 bases, V lost 0 bases, and 7 bases had no gene match. The CDR3 covers 17 residues. Written as DNA, the CDR3 is TGTGCCAGCAGTGAAGCGCTTGGGCTAGCGGCCTACAATGAGCAGTTCTTC. Translated: CASSEALGLAAYNEQFF.

V usage is TRBV19 and J usage is TRBJ2-7; the D gene is possibly TRBD2 (5 bases). Trimming took 0 bases from V and 5 from J, leaving 8 bases between them. The CDR3 sequence is 13 residues long. Looked up from germline, CDR1 is LNHDA and CDR2 is SQIVND (reference sequence). This CDR3 is CASSIDSGDEQYF. CDR3 nucleotides: TGTGCCAGTAGTATAGATTCCGGGGACGAGCAGTACTTC. Full variable domain (missing parts from reference TRBV19 and TRBJ2-7): DGGITQSPKYLFRKEGQNVTLSCEQNLNHDAMYWYRQDPGQGLRLIYYSQIVNDFQKGDIAEGYSVSREKKESFPLTVTSAQKNPTAFYLCASSIDSGDEQYFGPGTRLTVT.

CDR3 amino acids: CASSETSGSEYEQYF. DNA of the CDR3: TGTGCCAGCAGTGAAACTAGCGGATCTGAGTACGAGCAGTACTTC. The chain links TRBV9 to TRBJ2-7; the match to TRBD2 covers 8 bases. V lost 5 bases to trimming and J lost 4 bases; unmatched junction nucleotides: 11. Germline V gene data show CDR1 as SGDLS and CDR2 as YYNGEE. This CDR3 comprises 15 residues.

This clone occurred once. This sequence joins TRBV5-6 and TRBJ2-7, with D unclear. The CDR3 spans 14 residues. From germline, CDR1 is SGHDT and CDR2 YYEEEE. The V gene lost 0 bases and the J gene lost 4 bases, with 11 bases spanning the gap. The chain's CDR3 is CASSLGYRNYEQYF. CDR3 DNA sequence: TGTGCCAGCAGCTTGGGGTACAGAAATTACGAGCAGTACTTC.